Shown below are 30 T cell receptor beta chains from a single sample sequenced in a study of cytomegalovirus exposure and HLA in healthy donors. The PCR made use of 60 Vbeta and 13 Jbeta primers. Here immunoSEQ multiplex PCR was the method, and the copy in TCRdb shows in-frame clones only, minus some. This repertoire shows 150,000 to 170,000 clones, about 80% found once; its top ten account for roughly 13%. The material sequenced was PBMCs. The receptors stem from a man aged 25 to 40 in good health and CMV-seropositive.

V is TRBV7-6 and J is TRBJ1-3; 7 bases agree with TRBD1. Trimming cost V 0 bases and J 0 bases; bases outside gene matches: 2. CDR3 size: 16 residues. Germline V lookup: CDR1 SGHVS, CDR2 FNYEAQ. CDR3 sequence (DNA): TGTGCCAGCAGCTTAGCCCGGACAGGCTCTGGAAACACCATATATTTT. Translating it yields CASSLARTGSGNTIYF. Full variable domain (rest looked up from reference TRBV7-6 and TRBJ1-3): GAGVSQSPRYKVTKRGQDVALRCDPISGHVSLYWYRQALGQGPEFLTYFNYEAQQDKSGLPNDRFSAERPEGSISTLTIQRTEQRDSAMYRCASSLARTGSGNTIYFGEGSWLTVV.

CDR3 nucleotide sequence: TGTGCCAGCAGCGCCATAGCGGGAAGCTCCTACAATGAGCAGTTCTTC. This translates into CASSAIAGSSYNEQFF. The chain carries TRBV14 and TRBJ2-1; 8 bases map to TRBD2. The CDR3 contains 16 residues. CDR1 SGHDN and CDR2 FVKESK come from the germline V gene. With 5 bases clipped from V and 0 bases from J, the junction kept 6 bases outside the gene matches.

The chain carries TRBV7-3 and TRBJ2-5; 7 bases are a match to TRBD1. V lost 5 bases, J lost 2 bases, and 8 bases stayed unmatched. CDR3 size: 15 residues. Germline lookup yields CDR1 SGHTA and CDR2 FQGTGA. CDR3 nucleotides: TGTGCCAGCAGCCCCACCGGGACAGCACAAGAGACCCAGTACTTC. Translating it yields CASSPTGTAQETQYF. Based on the CDR3 plus reference TRBV7-3 and TRBJ2-5, the full variable domain is GAGVSQTPSNKVTEKGKYVELRCDPISGHTALYWYRQSLGQGPEFLIYFQGTGAADDSGLPNDRFFAVRPEGSVSTLKIQRTERGDSAVYLCASSPTGTAQETQYFGPGTRLLVL.

The J gene is TRBJ1-2, the V gene TRBV5-1; possibly TRBD1 for D (6 bases). V lost 6 bases and J lost 5, with 20 bases in between. From germline, CDR1 is SGHRS and CDR2 YFSETQ. The CDR3 has 15 residues. This chain's CDR3 is CASTLPRGSKYGYTF. DNA of the CDR3: TGCGCCAGCACCTTACCCAGGGGATCGAAATATGGCTACACCTTC. The full variable domain, rest sourced from reference TRBV5-1 and TRBJ1-2, is KAGVTQTPRYLIKTRGQQVTLSCSPISGHRSVSWYQQTPGQGLQFLFEYFSETQRNKGNFPGRFSGRQFSNSRSEMNVSTLELGDSALYLCASTLPRGSKYGYTFGSGTRLTVV.

The chain has TRBV5-4 and TRBJ2-3; 7 bases are a match to TRBD2. CDR1 and CDR2 from the germline V gene are SGHNT and YYREEE (reference sequence). With V trimmed by 3 bases and J by 5 bases, 12 bases remained unmatched. This CDR3 spans 16 amino acids. CDR3 DNA: TGTGCCAGCAGCTATCCGCAAGCGGGAAAGGGAGATACGCAGTATTTT. This gives the protein CASSYPQAGKGDTQYF.

V is TRBV7-9 and J is TRBJ1-4, with 9 positions matching TRBD1. CDR3 size: 15 residues. From germline, CDR1 is SEHNR and CDR2 FQNEAQ (reference sequence). J lost 5 bases, V lost 6 bases, and 7 bases had no gene match. The CDR3 bases are TGTGCCAGCAGTCGTGGACAGGGGCAAAATGAAAAACTGTTTTTT. This encodes CASSRGQGQNEKLFF.

The rearrangement uses TRBV7-8 and TRBJ2-1; TRBD1 is a possible D gene (6 bases). Trimming took 5 bases from V and 6 from J, leaving 20 bases between them. The V gene's germline CDR1 is SGHVS and CDR2 FQNEAQ. The CDR3 has 16 amino acids. Written as DNA, the CDR3 is TGTGCCAGCAGCGTAATACAGGGAAGCTTGGGCAATGAGCAGTTCTTC. Protein: CASSVIQGSLGNEQFF.

The chain has TRBV7-8 and TRBJ1-1, with D hard to call. Germline CDR1 is SGHVS and CDR2 is FQNEAQ. The CDR3 loop spans 11 amino acids. V was cut by 8 bases and J by 8 bases, with 12 bases left in between. The CDR3 coding sequence is TGTGCCAGCGGGCACCACAGAGAAGCTTTCTTT. Protein product: CASGHHREAFF. The full variable domain, completed using reference TRBV7-8 and TRBJ1-1, is GAGVSQSPRYKVAKRGQDVALRCDPISGHVSLFWYQQALGQGPEFLTYFQNEAQLDKSGLPSDRFFAERPEGSVSTLKIQRTQQEDSAVYLCASGHHREAFFGQGTRLTVV.

The chain joins TRBV29-1 to TRBJ1-5; 7 nucleotides match TRBD1. From germline, CDR1 is SQVTM and CDR2 ANQGSEA. With 4 bases clipped from V and 1 base from J, the junction kept 4 bases outside the gene matches. This CDR3 has 14 residues. CDR3 nucleotide sequence: TGCAGCGTTGGTCAGGGGGAGAGCAATCAGCCCCAGCATTTT. It is translated as CSVGQGESNQPQHF.

This clone was picked up a small number of times. The gene calls are TRBV19 and TRBJ2-1; 7 bases line up with TRBD2. CDR1 LNHDA and CDR2 SQIVND come from the germline V gene (reference sequence). Losses at the gene ends were 3 bases for V and 5 bases for J; bases not matched to a gene: 7. The CDR3 covers 15 residues. The CDR3 bases are TGTGCCAGTAGTATGGAGGGGACTACAGACAATGAGCAGTTCTTC. Protein product: CASSMEGTTDNEQFF.

This clone came up a few times. The V call is TRBV12-5, the J call TRBJ2-5; 15 bases agree with TRBD2. Trimming took 6 bases from V and 4 from J; bases not matched to a gene: 15. CDR3 length: 19 amino acids. Germline V gives CDR1 LGHNT, CDR2 FRNRAP. CDR3 nucleotides: TGTGCTAGTGGCCCCGGGACAGGGGGACTAGCGGGAGGTGGAGAGACCCAGTACTTC. It translates to CASGPGTGGLAGGGETQYF.

The gene calls are TRBV7-5 and TRBJ2-5; the table names TRBD1, a call not compared with the DNA. TRBV7-5 is a pseudogene. The CDR3 totals 14 residues. The CDR3: CARSLPQGLETQYF. The CDR3 DNA sequence: TGTGCCAGAAGCTTACCACAGGGGCTGGAGACCCAGTACTTC.

The chain couples TRBV5-5 to TRBJ1-3, with D unclear. This CDR3 contains 14 residues. V was trimmed by 0 bases and J by 1 base, leaving 5 bases between them. Germline V gene data show CDR1 as SGHKS and CDR2 as YYEKEE (reference sequence). The CDR3 DNA reads TGTGCCAGCAGCTTGGTCAGTTCTGGAAACACCATATATTTT. This codes for CASSLVSSGNTIYF.

The chain is built from TRBV7-2 and TRBJ2-3, with 9 bases matching TRBD1. Losses at the gene ends were 1 base for V and 1 base for J; bases not matched to a gene: 3. Germline V gene data show CDR1 as SGHTA and CDR2 as FQGNSA. The CDR3 runs 16 residues. CDR3 nucleotides: TGTGCCAGCAGCTTAGATGGGACAGGGCGCACAGATACGCAGTATTTT. Amino acids: CASSLDGTGRTDTQYF. Variable domain in full (rest from reference TRBV7-2 and TRBJ2-3): GAGVSQSPSNKVTEKGKDVELRCDPISGHTALYWYRQSLGQGLEFLIYFQGNSAPDKSGLPSDRFSAERTGGSVSTLTIQRTQQEDSAVYLCASSLDGTGRTDTQYFGPGTRLTVL.

This clone was seen only once. The chain joins TRBV10-3 to TRBJ2-7; D gene ambiguous. Between the trimmed V and J ends, which lost 5 bases and 1 base, there was a span of 3 bases. CDR1 and CDR2 from the germline V gene are ENHRY and SYGVKD. The CDR3 is 11 residues long. CDR3 amino acids: CAISSSYEQYF. The CDR3 DNA reads TGTGCCATCAGTTCGTCCTACGAGCAGTACTTC.

DNA of the CDR3: TGTGCCAGCGGGACAGGGACCTCCGGCGGGGAGCTGTTTTTT. This codes for CASGTGTSGGELFF. This chain uses TRBV18 with TRBJ2-2; 9 nucleotides line up with TRBD1. Looked up from germline, CDR1 is KGHSH and CDR2 is LQKENI. The junction had 8 bases not matched to a gene; V was cut back by 8 bases and J by 7 bases. There are 14 residues in the CDR3.

V usage is TRBV9 and J usage is TRBJ2-1, with TRBD2 identical over 8 bases. Per the germline V gene, CDR1 is SGDLS and CDR2 is YYNGEE. V shed 2 bases and J 1 base; nucleotides not matched to a gene: 5. The CDR3 spans 16 residues. The CDR3 sequence: CASSVLSGVSYNEQFF. The DNA of the CDR3 is TGTGCCAGCAGCGTCCTTAGCGGGGTATCCTACAATGAGCAGTTCTTC.

This clone was counted a single time. The genes are TRBV7-2 and TRBJ2-3; 9 nucleotides agree with TRBD2. The CDR3 totals 17 residues. CDR1 and CDR2 (germline): SGHTA, FQGNSA. V trimming: 1 base; J trimming: 2 bases; junction bases outside the gene matches: 7. CDR3 in amino acids: CASSLDVRGRATDTQYF. The DNA of the CDR3 is TGTGCCAGCAGCTTAGATGTCCGCGGGAGGGCCACAGATACGCAGTATTTT.

The chain employs TRBV5-1 and TRBJ1-3; 12 bases align to TRBD1. Trimming removed 7 bases from V and 4 bases from J; junction bases left unmatched: 15. In germline, CDR1 is SGHRS, CDR2 YFSETQ. The CDR3 spans 18 residues. The CDR3 sequence: CASSFLPGQGAGGNTIYF. The CDR3 DNA sequence: TGCGCCAGCTCCTTCCTTCCGGGACAGGGGGCCGGAGGAAACACCATATATTTT.

This clone was detected only once. V and J are TRBV5-1 and TRBJ2-7; D is perhaps TRBD1 (6 bases). CDR1 is SGHRS and CDR2 is YFSETQ in the germline V gene. The CDR3 is 14 amino acids. V was cut by 0 bases and J by 2 bases, with 9 bases left in between. The CDR3 sequence is CASSLGQVTYEQYF. The CDR3 coding sequence is TGCGCCAGCAGCTTGGGACAGGTAACCTACGAGCAGTACTTC.

This chain links TRBV6-7 with TRBJ1-5, with TRBD1 matching over 9 bases. TRBV6-7 is placed among ORFs of uncertain function. This CDR3 comprises 15 residues. J was trimmed by 6 bases and V by 6 bases; bases with no gene match: 9. The DNA of the CDR3 is TGTGCCAGCAGAATACCTGACAGGGGGTGTCAGCCCCAGCATTTT. Amino acids: CASRIPDRGCQPQHF.

The rearrangement uses TRBV6-5 and TRBJ1-1, with D maybe TRBD1 (6 bases). The V end was cut by 2 bases, the J end by 0 bases, with 13 bases between. The germline CDR1 and CDR2 sequences are MNHEY and SVGAGI. The CDR3 contains 16 residues. CDR3 sequence (DNA): TGTGCCAGCAGTTACACTTCTGACAGGTTGAACACTGAAGCTTTCTTT. This encodes CASSYTSDRLNTEAFF.

This clone has just a few counts. The chain has TRBV5-5 and TRBJ1-2; the D gene is possibly TRBD1 (6 bases). The V end lost 0 bases, the J end lost 0 bases, and 15 bases lay between the germline ends. Germline CDR1 reads SGHKS; CDR2 reads YYEKEE (reference sequence). This CDR3 comprises 17 residues. The CDR3 nucleotides are TGTGCCAGCAGCTTGGTTGTGTGGGGGCGAGCTAACTATGGCTACACCTTC. This encodes CASSLVVWGRANYGYTF.

This sequence joins TRBV5-1 and TRBJ2-3, with 7 bases aligning to TRBD2. Losses at the gene ends were 4 bases for V and 2 bases for J; bases not matched to a gene: 4. The germline V gene has CDR1 SGHRS and CDR2 YFSETQ. The CDR3 consists of 14 residues. The CDR3 spells CASSLGGNTDTQYF. CDR3 in DNA: TGCGCCAGCAGCCTGGGAGGGAACACAGATACGCAGTATTTT.

This sequence joins TRBV21-1 and TRBJ2-3; no check of the table's D call, TRBD1, against the DNA was made. TRBV21-1 is listed as a pseudogene. The CDR3 contains 13 residues. CDR3 sequence (DNA): TGTGCCAGCAGCAAATGGCCCACAGATACGCAGTATTTT. Residues: CASSKWPTDTQYF.

The rearrangement joins TRBV10-1 to TRBJ1-5; D not resolved. Trimming pared 6 bases from V and 0 bases from J, leaving 6 bases between. This CDR3 has 13 amino acids. From germline, CDR1 is WNHNN and CDR2 SYGVQD (reference sequence). CDR3 in amino acids: CASRDYSNQPQHF. In DNA, the CDR3 is TGCGCCAGCAGGGACTATAGCAATCAGCCCCAGCATTTT.

This chain connects TRBV19 to TRBJ2-7; the match to TRBD1 covers 10 bases. The V segment lost 4 bases and the J segment 2 bases; nucleotides outside the gene matches: 8. This CDR3 contains 16 residues. CDR1 is LNHDA, CDR2 SQIVND, per germline (reference sequence). CDR3 region: CASSSLPGQGTYEQYF. The CDR3 DNA reads TGTGCCAGTAGTAGCTTACCGGGACAGGGGACCTACGAGCAGTACTTC.

V usage is TRBV27 and J usage is TRBJ1-5; no clear D gene. Trimming removed 3 bases from V and 7 bases from J, with 13 bases in between. Germline loops: CDR1 MNHEY, CDR2 SMNVEV (reference sequence). The length of the CDR3 is 14 residues. Here the CDR3 reads CASSLRGRTQPQHF. The CDR3, as DNA: TGTGCCAGCAGTTTGCGGGGTCGTACCCAGCCCCAGCATTTT.

J is TRBJ1-2 and V is TRBV5-6; weak D call: TRBD1 (5 bases). The length of the CDR3 is 13 residues. With 4 bases removed from V and 2 bases from J, the gap between germline ends came to 9 bases. Germline CDR1 reads SGHDT; CDR2 reads YYEEEE. This chain's CDR3 is CASSLDRNYGYTF. In DNA, the CDR3 is TGTGCCAGCAGCCTCGACAGAAACTATGGCTACACCTTC.

The J gene is TRBJ1-5, the V gene TRBV28; maybe TRBD1 (6 bases). This CDR3 contains 16 residues. Germline loops: CDR1 MDHEN, CDR2 SYDVKM. Trimming cost V 6 bases and J 1 base, with 16 bases left between them. The CDR3 is CASRQNPGQSNQPQHF. CDR3 DNA sequence: TGTGCCAGCAGACAAAATCCGGGACAAAGCAATCAGCCCCAGCATTTT.